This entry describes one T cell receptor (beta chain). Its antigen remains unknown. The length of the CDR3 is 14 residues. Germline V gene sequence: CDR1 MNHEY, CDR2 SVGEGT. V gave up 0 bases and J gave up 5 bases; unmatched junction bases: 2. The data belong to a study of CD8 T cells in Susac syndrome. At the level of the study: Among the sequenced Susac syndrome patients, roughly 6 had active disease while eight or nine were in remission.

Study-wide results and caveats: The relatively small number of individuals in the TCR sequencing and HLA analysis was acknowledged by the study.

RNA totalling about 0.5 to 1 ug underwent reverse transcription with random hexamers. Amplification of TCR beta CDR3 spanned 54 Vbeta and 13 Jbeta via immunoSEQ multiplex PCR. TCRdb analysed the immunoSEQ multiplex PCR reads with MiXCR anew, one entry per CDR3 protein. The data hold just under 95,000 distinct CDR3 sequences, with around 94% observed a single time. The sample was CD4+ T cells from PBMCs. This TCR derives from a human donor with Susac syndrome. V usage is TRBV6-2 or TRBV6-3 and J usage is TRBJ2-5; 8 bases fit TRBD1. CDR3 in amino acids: CASSYSTGVETQYF. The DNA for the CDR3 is TGTGCCAGCAGTTACTCGACAGGGGTGGAGACCCAGTACTTC.